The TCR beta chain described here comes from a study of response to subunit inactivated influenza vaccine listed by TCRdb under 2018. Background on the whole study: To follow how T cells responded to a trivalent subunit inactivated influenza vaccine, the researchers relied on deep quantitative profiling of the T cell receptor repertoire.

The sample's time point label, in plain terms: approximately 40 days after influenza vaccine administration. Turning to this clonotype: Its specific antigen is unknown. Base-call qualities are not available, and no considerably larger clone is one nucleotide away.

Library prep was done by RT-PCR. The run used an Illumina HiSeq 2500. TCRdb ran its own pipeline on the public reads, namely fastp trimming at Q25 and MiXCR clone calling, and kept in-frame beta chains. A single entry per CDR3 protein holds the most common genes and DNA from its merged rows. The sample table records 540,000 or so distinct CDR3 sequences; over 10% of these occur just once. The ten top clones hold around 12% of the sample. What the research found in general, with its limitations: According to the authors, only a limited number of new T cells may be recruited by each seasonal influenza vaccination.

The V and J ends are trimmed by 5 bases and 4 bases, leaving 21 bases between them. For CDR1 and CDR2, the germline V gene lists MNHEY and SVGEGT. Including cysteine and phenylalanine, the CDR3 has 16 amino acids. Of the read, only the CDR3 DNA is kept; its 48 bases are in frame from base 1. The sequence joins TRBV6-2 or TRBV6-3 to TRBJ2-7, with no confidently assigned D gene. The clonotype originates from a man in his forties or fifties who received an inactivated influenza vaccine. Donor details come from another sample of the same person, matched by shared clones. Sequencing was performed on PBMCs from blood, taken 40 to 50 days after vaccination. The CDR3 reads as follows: CASSQPLGLIFYEQYF. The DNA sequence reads TGTGCCAGCAGTCAACCGCTGGGTCTGATTTTTTACGAGCAGTACTTC.